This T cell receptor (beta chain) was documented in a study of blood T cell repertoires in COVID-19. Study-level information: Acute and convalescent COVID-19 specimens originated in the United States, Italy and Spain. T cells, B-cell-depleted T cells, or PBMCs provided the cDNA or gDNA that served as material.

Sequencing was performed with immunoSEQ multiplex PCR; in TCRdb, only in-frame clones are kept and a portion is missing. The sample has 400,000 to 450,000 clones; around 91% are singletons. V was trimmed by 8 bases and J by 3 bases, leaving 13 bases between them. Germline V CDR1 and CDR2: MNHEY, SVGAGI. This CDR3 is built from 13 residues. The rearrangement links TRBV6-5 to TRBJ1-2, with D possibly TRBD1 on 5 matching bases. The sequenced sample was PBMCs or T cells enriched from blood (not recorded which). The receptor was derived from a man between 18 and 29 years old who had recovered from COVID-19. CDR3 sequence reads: CASETQGYYGYTF. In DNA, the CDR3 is TGTGCCAGCGAAACTCAGGGTTACTATGGCTACACCTTC.